This entry lists 4 T cell receptor beta chains sequenced from one sample in a study of hypomethylating agent response in myelodysplastic syndrome. The table came from immunoSEQ multiplex PCR; TCRdb's copy has only in-frame clones and leaves some out. The sample has approximately 6,000 clones, approximately 86% seen once. The sequences come from bone marrow, collected before or after starting hypomethylating agent treatment for myelodysplastic syndrome (not recorded which). These receptors were obtained from a human donor with myelodysplastic syndrome.

The CDR3 protein is CASSLRVPSGNTIYF. CDR3 sequence (DNA): TGTGCCAGCAGCCTCAGGGTCCCCTCTGGAAACACCATATATTTT. V usage is TRBV7-8 and J usage is TRBJ1-3; weak D call: TRBD1 (5 bases). CDR1 and CDR2 (germline): SGHVS, FQNEAQ. V was clipped by 5 bases and J by 0 bases, with 11 bases between them. CDR3 length equals 15 residues.

This clone was observed a handful of times. The V gene is TRBV2, the J gene TRBJ1-3; D is unresolved. CDR3 length equals 14 residues. Germline-derived CDR1 and CDR2 are SNHLY and FYNNEI. Trimming took off 6 bases at V and 3 bases at J, with 12 bases between the two ends. CDR3 DNA sequence: TGTGCCAGCAGATCCGAACACTTTGGAAACACCATATATTTT. Encoded protein: CASRSEHFGNTIYF.

The V gene is TRBV30, the J gene TRBJ1-4; 9 nucleotides line up with TRBD1. The CDR3 totals 15 residues. CDR1 is GTSNPN and CDR2 is SVGIG in the germline V gene (reference sequence). J gave up 7 bases and V 5 bases, and 11 bases lay outside the gene matches. CDR3 bases: TGTGCCTGGGGCTACTCCGGGACAGGGCGTGAAAAACTGTTTTTT. Its translation is CAWGYSGTGREKLFF.

The rearrangement links TRBV19 to TRBJ1-1, with D tentatively TRBD1 (6 bases). The ends were cut back, 7 bases at V and 5 bases at J, with 11 bases in the middle. The length of the CDR3 is 12 residues. Germline V CDR1 and CDR2: LNHDA, SQIVND (reference sequence). For the CDR3, the DNA is TGTGCCAGTATGTGGGGGCGGACTGAAGCTTTCTTT. This encodes CASMWGRTEAFF.